These 6 T cell receptor beta chains were sequenced from one sample in a study of siplizumab effects on memory and regulatory T cells. Profiling relied on immunoSEQ multiplex PCR, and the TCRdb table lists in-frame clones only, not all of them. Of about 100,000 clones detected, about 90% appear once; the ten largest clones hold roughly 2.7%. Material: CD4+ T cells sorted from blood. These receptors all come from a human donor in good health. Some clones in this sample may be carry-over from other donors' samples.

This clone was counted a single time. The chain combines TRBV20-1 with TRBJ2-1; D gene ambiguous. CDR1 and CDR2 from the germline V gene are DFQATT and SNEGSKA (reference sequence). The CDR3 totals 11 residues. V was trimmed by 3 bases and J by 7 bases, leaving 7 bases between them. CDR3 DNA sequence: TGCAGTGCTAGCGGGTTGAATGAGCAGTTCTTC. Amino acids: CSASGLNEQFF.

V gene TRBV7-6 combines with J gene TRBJ2-7; D unclear. CDR3 length: 14 residues. Trimming stripped 8 bases from V and 2 bases from J, with 16 bases between. The V gene's germline CDR1 is SGHVS and CDR2 FNYEAQ. The CDR3 DNA follows: TGTGCCAGCGCCACTGACCATACAGCCTACGAGCAGTACTTC. Protein: CASATDHTAYEQYF.

The chain joins TRBV19 to TRBJ1-2, with unresolved D. Germline CDR1 reads LNHDA; CDR2 reads SQIVND (reference sequence). The germline V and J ends were trimmed by 5 bases and 7 bases, with 14 bases remaining between them. This CDR3 region has 13 residues. The CDR3 here is CASSSRRASGYTF. As DNA, the CDR3 is TGTGCCAGTAGTTCGAGGAGGGCATCTGGCTACACCTTC. The full variable domain, in which reference TRBV19 and TRBJ1-2 provide the parts outside the CDR3, is DGGITQSPKYLFRKEGQNVTLSCEQNLNHDAMYWYRQDPGQGLRLIYYSQIVNDFQKGDIAEGYSVSREKKESFPLTVTSAQKNPTAFYLCASSSRRASGYTFGSGTRLTVV.

CDR3: CASSSSRVRNTGELFF. For the CDR3, the DNA is TGCGCCAGCAGTTCCTCGAGGGTTCGGAACACCGGGGAGCTGTTTTTT. This chain uses TRBV5-1 with TRBJ2-2; tentatively, D is TRBD2 (5 bases). The CDR3 is made up of 16 amino acids. Germline V gene sequence: CDR1 SGHRS, CDR2 YFSETQ. V lost 5 bases and J 1 base, leaving 15 bases between the germline ends.

The chain uses TRBV12-5 and TRBJ2-1; 10 bases line up with TRBD2. Losses at the gene ends were 7 bases for V and 10 bases for J; bases not matched to a gene: 16. CDR3 size: 16 residues. CDR1 is LGHNT and CDR2 is FRNRAP in the germline V gene. CDR3 region: CASEVTSGIGGGEQFF. CDR3 bases: TGTGCTAGTGAAGTCACTAGCGGGATTGGTGGCGGCGAGCAGTTCTTC.

The gene calls are TRBV6-5 and TRBJ2-3; a weak D match, TRBD2 (5 bases). Trimming pared 5 bases from V and 4 bases from J, leaving 16 bases between. This CDR3 spans 15 amino acids. Looked up from germline, CDR1 is MNHEY and CDR2 is SVGAGI. In DNA form, the CDR3 reads TGTGCCAGCAGTCCAGGATTGCTAGCTTCAGATACGCAGTATTTT. Protein sequence: CASSPGLLASDTQYF.